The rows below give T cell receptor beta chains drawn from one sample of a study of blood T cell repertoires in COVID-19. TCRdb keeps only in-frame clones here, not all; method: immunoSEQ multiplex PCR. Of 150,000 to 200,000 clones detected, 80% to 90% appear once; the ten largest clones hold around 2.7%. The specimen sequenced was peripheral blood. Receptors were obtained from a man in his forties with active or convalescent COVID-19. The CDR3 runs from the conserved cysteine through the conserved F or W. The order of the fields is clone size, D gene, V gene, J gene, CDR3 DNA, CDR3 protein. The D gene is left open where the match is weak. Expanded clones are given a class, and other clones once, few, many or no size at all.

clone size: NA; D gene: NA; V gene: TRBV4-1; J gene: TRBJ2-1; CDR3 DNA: TGCGCCAGCAGCCACAATGCGGGGCCAGGGAATGAGCAGTTCTTC; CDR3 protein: CASSHNAGPGNEQFF
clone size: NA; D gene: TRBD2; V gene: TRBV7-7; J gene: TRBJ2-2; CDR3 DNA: TGTGCTAGCAGCCCCCAGCGGGGGGTCAACACCGGGGAGCTGTTTTTT; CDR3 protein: CASSPQRGVNTGELFF
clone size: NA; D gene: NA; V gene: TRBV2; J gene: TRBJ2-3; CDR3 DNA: TGTGCCAGTCACCCCGGGGTCGGGGCAGATACGCAGTATTTT; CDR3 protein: CASHPGVGADTQYF
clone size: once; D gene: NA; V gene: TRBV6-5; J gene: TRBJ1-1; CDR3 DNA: TGTGCCAGCAGTTACGGAGCGGCGGGGCTAAACACTGAAGCTTTCTTT; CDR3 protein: CASSYGAAGLNTEAFF
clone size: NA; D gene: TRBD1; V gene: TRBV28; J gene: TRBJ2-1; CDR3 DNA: TGTGCCAGCAGTTTCTTCGGGACAGGGGGTAGGGATGAGCAGTTCTTC; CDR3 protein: CASSFFGTGGRDEQFF
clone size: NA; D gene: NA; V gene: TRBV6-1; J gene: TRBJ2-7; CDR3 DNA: TGTGCCAGCAGTGAAGCGGGAGGAGGAAAGGACCCATCGTTC; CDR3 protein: CASSEAGGGKDPSF
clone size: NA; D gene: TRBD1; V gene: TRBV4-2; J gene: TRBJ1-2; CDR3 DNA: TGTGCCAGCAGCCAAGATCGGACAGGGGGTGGCTACACCTTC; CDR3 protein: CASSQDRTGGGYTF
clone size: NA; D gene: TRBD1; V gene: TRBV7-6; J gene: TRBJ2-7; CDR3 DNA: TGTGCCAGCAGGAAAAACCAGGGGGACTACGAGCAGTACTTC; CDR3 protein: CASRKNQGDYEQYF
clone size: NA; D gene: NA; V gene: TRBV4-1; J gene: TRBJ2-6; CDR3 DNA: TGCGCCAGCAGCCAAGATGTAATAGCTGACCTCTCTGGGGCCAACGTCCTGACTTTC; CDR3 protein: CASSQDVIADLSGANVLTF
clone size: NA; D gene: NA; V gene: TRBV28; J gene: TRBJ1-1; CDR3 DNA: TGTGCCAGCAGTTTATCCGCGGGGAGGACTGAAGCTTTCTTT; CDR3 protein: CASSLSAGRTEAFF
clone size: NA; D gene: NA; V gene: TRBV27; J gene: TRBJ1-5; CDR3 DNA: TGTGCCAGCAGTTTGGGAGGTGGTAGCAATCAGCCCCAGCATTTT; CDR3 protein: CASSLGGGSNQPQHF
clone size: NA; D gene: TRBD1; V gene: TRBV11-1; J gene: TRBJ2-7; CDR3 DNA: TGTGCCAGCAGCTTAGCGGGACAGTCCTACGAGCAGTACTTC; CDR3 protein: CASSLAGQSYEQYF
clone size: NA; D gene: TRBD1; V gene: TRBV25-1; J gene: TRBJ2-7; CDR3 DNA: TGTGCCAGCAGTCTCCGACAGGGAGCCCACGAGCAGTACTTC; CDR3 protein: CASSLRQGAHEQYF
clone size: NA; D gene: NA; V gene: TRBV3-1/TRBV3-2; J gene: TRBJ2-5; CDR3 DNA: TGTGCCAGCAGCCAAGTAGTAGAGACCCAGTACTTC; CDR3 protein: CASSQVVETQYF
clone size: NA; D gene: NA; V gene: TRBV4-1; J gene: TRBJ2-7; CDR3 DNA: TGCGCCAGCAGCCTCCGATACACAGGGTCCACCTACGAGCAGTACTTC; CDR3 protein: CASSLRYTGSTYEQYF
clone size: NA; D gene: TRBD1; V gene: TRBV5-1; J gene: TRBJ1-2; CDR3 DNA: TGCGCCAGCAGCCCAACAGGGGGCGCCGGATATGGCTACACCTTC; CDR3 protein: CASSPTGGAGYGYTF
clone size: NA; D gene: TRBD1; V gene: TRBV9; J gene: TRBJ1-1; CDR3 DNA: TGTGCCAGCAGCGTAGGAGCAGGGGGGGAAGCTTTCTTT; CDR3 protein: CASSVGAGGEAFF
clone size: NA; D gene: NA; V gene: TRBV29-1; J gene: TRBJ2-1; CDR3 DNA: TGCAGCATAGGATTAGGGGCTTACAATGAGCAGTTCTTC; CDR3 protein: CSIGLGAYNEQFF
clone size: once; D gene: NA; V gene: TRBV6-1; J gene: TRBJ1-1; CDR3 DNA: TGTGCCAGCAGTGAAGTCACAGAGCTCCTTGAAGCTTTCTTT; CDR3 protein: CASSEVTELLEAFF
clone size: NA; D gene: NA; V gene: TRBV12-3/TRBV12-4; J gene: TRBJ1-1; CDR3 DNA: TGTGCCAGCAGCCGAGGGGGAGCTTTCTTT; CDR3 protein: CASSRGGAFF
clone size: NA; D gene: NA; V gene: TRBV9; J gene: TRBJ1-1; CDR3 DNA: TGTGCCAGCAGCACAACTATAGGCAGGGGCAGACTGGATTTGAACACTGAAGCTTTCTTT; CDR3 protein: CASSTTIGRGRLDLNTEAFF
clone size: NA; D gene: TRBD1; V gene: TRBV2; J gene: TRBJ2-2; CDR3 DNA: TGTGCCAGCAGTGTACAGGGGGTTTGGATCACCGGGGAGCTGTTTTTT; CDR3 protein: CASSVQGVWITGELFF
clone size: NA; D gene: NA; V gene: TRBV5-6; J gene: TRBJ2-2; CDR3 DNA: TGTGCCAGCAGCTTGGCCAGGGGTAGGTTGGGGACCGGGGAGCTGTTTTTT; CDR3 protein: CASSLARGRLGTGELFF
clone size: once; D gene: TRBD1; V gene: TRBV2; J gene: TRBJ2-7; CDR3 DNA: TGTGCCAGCAGGCGCGGACAGGGTGGGCAGCAGTACTTC; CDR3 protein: CASRRGQGGQQYF
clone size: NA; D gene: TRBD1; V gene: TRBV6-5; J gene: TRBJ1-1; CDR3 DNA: TGTGCCAGCAGTTCAGGACAGGGGAGATGGAACACTGAAGCTTTCTTT; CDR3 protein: CASSSGQGRWNTEAFF
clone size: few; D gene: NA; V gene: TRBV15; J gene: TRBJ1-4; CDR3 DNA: TGTGCCACCAGCAGCACTAGGATCCTTAATGAAAAACTGTTTTTT; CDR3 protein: CATSSTRILNEKLFF
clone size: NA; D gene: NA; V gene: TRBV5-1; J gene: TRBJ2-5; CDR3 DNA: TGCGCCAGCAGCTTGGCGGTGACTACGAATCAAGAGACCCAGTACTTC; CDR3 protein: CASSLAVTTNQETQYF
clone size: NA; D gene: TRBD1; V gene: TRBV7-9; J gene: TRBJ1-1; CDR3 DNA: TGTGCCAGCAGCTTAGCGGGACAGGGTTACACTGAAGCTTTCTTT; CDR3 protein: CASSLAGQGYTEAFF
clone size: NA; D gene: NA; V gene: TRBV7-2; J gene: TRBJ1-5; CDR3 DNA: TGTGCCAGCAGCTTAGAGCAGGTCTCTCAGCCCCAGCATTTT; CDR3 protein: CASSLEQVSQPQHF
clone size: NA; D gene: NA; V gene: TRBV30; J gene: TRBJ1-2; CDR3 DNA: TGTGCCTGGAGTGCCGGAGGCCTGCTGGGATATGGCTACACCTTC; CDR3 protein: CAWSAGGLLGYGYTF
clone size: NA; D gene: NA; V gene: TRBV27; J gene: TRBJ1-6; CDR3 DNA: TGTGCCAGCAGTTTTTCCCCAGGGTTTTCACCCCTCCACTTT; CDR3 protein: CASSFSPGFSPLHF
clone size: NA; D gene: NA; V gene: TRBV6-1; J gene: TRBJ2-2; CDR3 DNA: TGTGCCAGCAGTGAAGTGCGGGGGAACACCGGGGAGCTGTTTTTT; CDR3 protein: CASSEVRGNTGELFF
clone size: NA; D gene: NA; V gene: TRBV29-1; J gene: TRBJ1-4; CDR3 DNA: TGCAGCGTTGTAGCAACTAATGAAAAACTGTTTTTT; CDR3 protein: CSVVATNEKLFF
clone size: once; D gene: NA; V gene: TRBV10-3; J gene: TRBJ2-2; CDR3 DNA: TGTGCCATCAGTGAGCGGGGTCCCGGGGAGCTGTTTTTT; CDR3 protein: CAISERGPGELFF